A selection of T cell receptor beta chains follows, all from one sample in a study of regulatory T cells in long-lasting Graves disease. TCRdb passed the multiplex PCR reads through MiXCR, listing each CDR3 protein once. This sample yields a few hundred thousand distinct CDR3 sequences, of which roughly 21% are seen a single time; roughly an eighth belongs to the top ten. Sample: peripheral blood mononuclear cells (PBMCs), taken when the disease was refractory, from a patient treated with antithyroid drugs. The receptors here all came from a female donor with Graves disease. The conserved cysteine and the conserved F or W are not part of the CDR3 here. Fields, in order: J gene, V gene, CDR3 protein.

TRBJ1-2 | TRBV30 | AWKSSGHYGYT
TRBJ2-7 | TRBV28 | ASSLVVDRGYEQY
TRBJ2-1 | TRBV28 | ASSFPTRGNEQF
TRBJ1-1 | TRBV28 | ASGGDGNTEAF
TRBJ1-1 | TRBV20-1 | SARPSGTGGTEAF
TRBJ2-7 | TRBV2 | ASSDSRSPYEQY
TRBJ1-1 | TRBV4-1 | ASSRSGTLDEAF
TRBJ2-5 | TRBV4-1 | ASSGQQETQY
TRBJ1-4 | TRBV4-1 | ASSRLRGLGEKLF
TRBJ2-3 | TRBV29-1 | SPELAGLSDTQY
TRBJ2-4 | TRBV28 | ASSLGIGVLNIQY
TRBJ2-7 | TRBV28 | ASSPPTSGAYEQY
TRBJ2-5 | TRBV7-2 | ASSRTDRGQRETQY
TRBJ1-5 | TRBV2 | ASSESGAYQPQH
TRBJ2-7 | TRBV20-1 | SARGRDSSYEQY
TRBJ2-7 | TRBV29-1 | SVGGGISYEQY
TRBJ1-1 | TRBV12-3/TRBV12-4 | ASSYTGETEAF
TRBJ2-1 | TRBV6-9 | ASSYSFGGNNEQF
TRBJ2-3 | TRBV7-9 | ASSSRHRQTTSTDTQY
TRBJ2-7 | TRBV7-2 | ASSLAGGQASYEQY
TRBJ1-2 | TRBV30 | AWETDYGYT
TRBJ2-2 | TRBV12-3/TRBV12-4 | ASSLRGTGNTGELF
TRBJ2-5 | TRBV7-3 | ASSLGTSGTEGTQY
TRBJ2-1 | TRBV9 | ASSDLTQGNEQF
TRBJ1-5 | TRBV20-1 | SALQESNQPQH
TRBJ2-7 | TRBV2 | ASRQTATNSYEQY